Sequencing of this T cell receptor beta chain was carried out in a study of T cells after yellow fever vaccination. Turning to the study itself: Fractions with few cells were prepared using SMART-Seq v4 Ultra Low Input. The study, taken as a whole, reports: Most primary-vaccination clones recurred post-booster (roughly 96% CD4, just over 85% CD8). A small share of clonotypes appeared in both CD4 and CD8 compartments. Repertoires obtained by FACS sorting could include abundant clonotypes that entered as contaminants from the bulk population.

From germline, CDR1 is MDHEN and CDR2 SYDVKM. The CDR3 contains 18 residues. V lost 2 bases to trimming and J lost 7 bases; unmatched junction nucleotides: 19. In TCRdb, the 5' RACE reads were re-called with MiXCR into one record per CDR3 protein. The sample contains about 50,000 distinct CDR3 sequences, about 5.6% of which appear only once. This clonotype was observed a handful of times. This TCR came from a man younger than 35 who received the YFV17D yellow fever vaccine. This material consisted of PBMCs, either bulk or a sorted T-cell subset (CD4+, CD8+, memory, or dextramer-sorted; not recorded which), taken on the day of the yellow fever booster vaccination. The chain is built from TRBV28 and TRBJ2-5; 7 bases are shared with TRBD2. CDR3 region: CASSLVAASTPPGGTQYF. The CDR3 nucleotides are TGTGCCAGCAGTTTAGTGGCAGCCAGCACCCCACCGGGAGGGACCCAGTACTTC.